These 3 T cell receptor beta chains share one sample of origin, sequenced in a study of CD8 T cells in ankylosing spondylitis. Using its own MiXCR run on the 5' RACE reads, TCRdb lists one record per CDR3 protein. The sample lists tens of thousands of distinct CDR3 sequences; approximately 5.7% were seen once. The specimen sequenced was synovial fluid, either unsorted or a sorted T cell fraction (not recorded which). The receptors shown here come from a male donor with ankylosing spondylitis.

This clonotype came up many times. The chain recombines TRBV15 with TRBJ2-1, with 10 bases identical to TRBD1. CDR3 length equals 13 residues. The V segment lost 5 bases and the J segment 8 bases; nucleotides outside the gene matches: 3. The germline gives CDR1 LNHNV, CDR2 YYDKDF (reference sequence). CDR3 in amino acids: CATSGTGVHEQFF. CDR3 DNA: TGTGCCACCAGCGGGACAGGGGTGCATGAGCAGTTCTTC.

The J gene is TRBJ1-3, the V gene TRBV6-5, with TRBD1 matching over 7 bases. Germline V lookup: CDR1 MNHEY, CDR2 SVGAGI. J lost 1 base, V lost 1 base, and 7 bases had no gene match. The CDR3 is 17 residues long. In DNA form, the CDR3 reads TGTGCCAGCAGTTACTTAACGACAGGGACTTCTGGAAACACCATATATTTT. Protein: CASSYLTTGTSGNTIYF.

The table lists this clonotype with many counts. J is TRBJ2-3 and V is TRBV12-5; 9 bases are a match to TRBD2. The germline CDR1 and CDR2 sequences are LGHNT and FRNRAP. V was pared by 1 base and J by 1 base, with 6 bases of the junction left unmatched. This CDR3 region has 17 residues. CDR3 DNA sequence: TGTGCTAGTGGTTTGGGGAATAGCGGGGGAGGCACAGATACGCAGTATTTT. It encodes CASGLGNSGGGTDTQYF.